The rows below give T cell receptor beta chains drawn from one sample of a study of T-cell memory formation after mild COVID-19. TCRdb redid the calling of the 5' RACE reads with MiXCR, one entry per CDR3 protein. The data hold hundreds of thousands of distinct CDR3 sequences, with 15% observed a single time. Sequencing was performed on PBMCs or a T cell subset sorted from them (not recorded which). The receptor source for this set is an adult woman who had mild COVID-19 (a few samples of this study predate the infection). Cell type and time point are not known. CDR3s include the opening cysteine and the closing phenylalanine or tryptophan. D genes are given only for firm matches. Size is omitted from some rows. Given values are once, few, many or a class for expanded clones.

CDR3 protein | CDR3 DNA | J gene | D gene | V gene | clone size
CASREYPWKPYEQYF | TGTGCCAGCAGGGAATACCCCTGGAAGCCCTACGAGCAGTACTTC | TRBJ2-7 | NA | TRBV6-5 | NA
CASSVLGVEQFF | TGCGCCAGCAGCGTGCTGGGTGTTGAGCAGTTCTTC | TRBJ2-1 | NA | TRBV5-1 | many
CASSYSSEGNIQYF | TGTGCCAGCAGTTACTCGAGCGAGGGAAACATTCAGTACTTC | TRBJ2-4 | NA | TRBV6-6 | few
CASSLRTGDYEQYF | TGTGCCAGCAGCTTAAGGACAGGGGACTACGAGCAGTACTTC | TRBJ2-7 | TRBD1 | TRBV7-9 | few
CSARDLWTREQTRRNYGYTF | TGCAGTGCTAGAGATCTTTGGACCAGAGAGCAGACTAGAAGAAACTATGGCTACACCTTC | TRBJ1-2 | NA | TRBV20-1 | NA
CSVEGTNTEAFF | TGCAGCGTTGAGGGGACGAACACTGAAGCTTTCTTT | TRBJ1-1 | NA | TRBV29-1 | NA
CATSDSSTDTQYF | TGTGCCACCAGTGACTCTAGCACAGATACGCAGTATTTT | TRBJ2-3 | NA | TRBV24-1 | few
CASSLEARANTEAFF | TGCGCCAGCAGCTTGGAAGCCAGGGCGAACACTGAAGCTTTCTTT | TRBJ1-1 | NA | TRBV5-1 | few
CASSSAHRNPYNEQFF | TGTGCCAGCAGCTCCGCGCATCGAAACCCCTACAATGAGCAGTTCTTC | TRBJ2-1 | NA | TRBV7-9 | NA
CASSLANRNTEAFF | TGCGCCAGCAGCTTGGCCAATAGGAACACTGAAGCTTTCTTT | TRBJ1-1 | NA | TRBV5-1 | NA
CASSSKAGANTGELFF | TGTGCCAGCAGTTCCAAGGCAGGAGCGAACACCGGGGAGCTGTTTTTT | TRBJ2-2 | NA | TRBV7-3 | NA
CSAQGNYGYTF | TGCAGTGCCCAGGGGAACTATGGCTACACCTTC | TRBJ1-2 | NA | TRBV20-1 | NA
CASSQDLGRTETQYF | TGCGCCAGCAGCCAAGATCTGGGGCGGACTGAGACCCAGTACTTC | TRBJ2-5 | NA | TRBV4-1 | NA
CASSLVQGRAEAFF | TGTGCCAGCAGCTTAGTTCAGGGTCGGGCTGAAGCTTTCTTT | TRBJ1-1 | NA | TRBV7-8 | many